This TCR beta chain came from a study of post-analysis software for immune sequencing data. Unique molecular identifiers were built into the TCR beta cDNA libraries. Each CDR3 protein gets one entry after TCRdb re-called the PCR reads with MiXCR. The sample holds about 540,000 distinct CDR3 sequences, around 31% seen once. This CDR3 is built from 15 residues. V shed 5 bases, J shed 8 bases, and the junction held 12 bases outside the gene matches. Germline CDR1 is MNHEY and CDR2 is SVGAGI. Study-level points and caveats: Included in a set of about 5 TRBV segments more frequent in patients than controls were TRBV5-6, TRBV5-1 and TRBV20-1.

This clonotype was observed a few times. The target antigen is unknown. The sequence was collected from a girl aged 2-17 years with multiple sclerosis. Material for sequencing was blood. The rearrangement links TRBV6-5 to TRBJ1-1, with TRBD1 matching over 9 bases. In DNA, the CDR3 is TGTGCCAGCAGTGCCCGTCCCGGGACAGGGTTGGAAGCTTTCTTT. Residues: CASSARPGTGLEAFF.